The 8 T cell receptor beta chains below come from one sample, sequenced in a study of blood T cell repertoires in COVID-19. Clones were sequenced by immunoSEQ multiplex PCR, and TCRdb holds only the in-frame ones, with some missing. The table has some 340,000 clones, 75% to 90% seen once; the top ten hold roughly 3.4%. The sequenced sample was peripheral blood. The receptor set was obtained from a young woman with acute or convalescent COVID-19.

This clone has only one observation. The CDR3 DNA reads TGCAGCGTTGGAGCAGGGGTGGACTATGGCTACACCTTC. Translation gives CSVGAGVDYGYTF. The chain couples TRBV29-1 to TRBJ1-2; weak D call: TRBD1 (6 bases). The V gene's germline CDR1 is SQVTM and CDR2 ANQGSEA. Between the trimmed V and J ends, which lost 4 bases and 3 bases, there was a span of 12 bases. CDR3 length: 13 amino acids.

V and J are TRBV29-1 and TRBJ2-3; 7 bases map to TRBD2. From germline, CDR1 is SQVTM and CDR2 ANQGSEA. This CDR3 has 14 amino acids. With 4 bases clipped from V and 2 bases from J, the junction kept 6 bases outside the gene matches. CDR3: CSVVPSGATDTQYF. CDR3 coding DNA: TGCAGCGTTGTCCCTAGCGGAGCCACAGATACGCAGTATTTT.

The rearrangement joins TRBV18 to TRBJ1-1; no clear D. The CDR3 has 14 residues. Germline V gene data show CDR1 as KGHSH and CDR2 as LQKENI. With 0 bases removed from V and 5 bases from J, the gap between germline ends came to 10 bases. The CDR3 nucleotides are TGTGCCAGCTCACCACCTGGAGGGTCGACTGAAGCTTTCTTT. This encodes CASSPPGGSTEAFF.

The genes are TRBV5-6 and TRBJ2-1, with D maybe TRBD2 (6 bases). This CDR3 is built from 16 residues. CDR1 is SGHDT and CDR2 is YYEEEE in the germline V gene. Trimming removed 3 bases at V and 5 bases at J, with 18 bases between. The CDR3: CASSSSWGDLNNEQFF. CDR3 nucleotides: TGTGCCAGCAGCTCATCCTGGGGGGATCTAAACAATGAGCAGTTCTTC.

The CDR3 spells CASSPRDRGSYEQYF. Written as DNA, the CDR3 is TGTGCCAGTAGTCCCCGGGACAGGGGGAGCTACGAGCAGTACTTC. This chain connects TRBV19 to TRBJ2-7; 11 bases align to TRBD1. CDR3 length equals 15 residues. Germline V gene lookup returns CDR1 LNHDA and CDR2 SQIVND (reference sequence). Trimming at V came to 5 bases and at J to 3 bases, leaving 6 bases not matched to a gene.

The chain uses TRBV6-6 and TRBJ2-2, with D uncertain. The CDR3 length is 12 residues. CDR1 is MNHNY and CDR2 is SVGAGI in the germline V gene (reference sequence). V shed 5 bases and J shed 5 bases, with 6 bases lying between them. CDR3 amino acids: CASSPSTGELFF. CDR3 coding DNA: TGTGCCAGCAGTCCGTCGACCGGGGAGCTGTTTTTT.

V gene TRBV9 combines with J gene TRBJ2-1; 7 nucleotides match TRBD1. Germline values: CDR1 SGDLS, CDR2 YYNGEE. The J segment lost 5 bases and the V segment lost 1 base, leaving 6 bases of the junction unmatched. This CDR3 region has 15 residues. CDR3 residues: CASSVSPGQDNEQFF. The CDR3 DNA follows: TGTGCCAGCAGCGTAAGTCCCGGACAGGACAATGAGCAGTTCTTC.

V and J are TRBV20-1 and TRBJ2-7; 8 bases are shared with TRBD2. The germline CDR1 and CDR2 sequences are DFQATT and SNEGSKA (reference sequence). The CDR3 runs to 11 residues. The CDR3 DNA sequence: TGCAAGCGGGGGAGGGACTACGAGCAGTACTTC. Translation: CKRGRDYEQYF.